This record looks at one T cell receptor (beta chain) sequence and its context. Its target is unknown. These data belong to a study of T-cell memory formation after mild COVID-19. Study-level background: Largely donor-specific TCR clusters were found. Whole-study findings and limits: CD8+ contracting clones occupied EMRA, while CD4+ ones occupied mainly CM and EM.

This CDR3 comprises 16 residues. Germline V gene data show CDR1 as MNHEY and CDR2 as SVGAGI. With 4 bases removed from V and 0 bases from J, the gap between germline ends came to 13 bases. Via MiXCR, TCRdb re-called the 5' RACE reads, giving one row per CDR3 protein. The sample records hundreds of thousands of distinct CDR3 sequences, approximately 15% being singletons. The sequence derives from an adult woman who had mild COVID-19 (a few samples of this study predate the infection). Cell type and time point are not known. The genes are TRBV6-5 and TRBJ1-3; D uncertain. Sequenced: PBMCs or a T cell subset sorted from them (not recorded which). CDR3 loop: CASSLHPGTSGNTIYF. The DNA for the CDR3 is TGTGCCAGCAGTTTACATCCTGGAACCTCTGGAAACACCATATATTTT.